This entry is about one T cell receptor beta chain. This CDR3 is built from 13 residues. Germline V lookup: CDR1 SGHAT, CDR2 FQDESV (reference sequence). V lost 4 bases to trimming and J lost 6 bases, with 13 bases between them. This record belongs to a study of blood T cell repertoires in COVID-19. For the study at large: Researchers got acute and convalescent COVID-19 samples from the United States, Italy and Spain. In each case, the material was cDNA or gDNA derived from T cells, B-cell-depleted T cells, or PBMCs.

Per the original data handling: Estimates of nucleated cell counts were drawn from the amplification of reference gene primers. Produced via immunoSEQ multiplex PCR; TCRdb's table is partial and in-frame only. That table is the source of V, J and clone size, and D and trimming were worked out from the DNA. The table lists tens of thousands of clones, more than 90% of them singletons. The rearrangement joins TRBV11-1 to TRBJ2-7, with D perhaps TRBD1 (5 bases). The sequenced material came from peripheral blood. The sequence was obtained from a middle-aged man with acute or convalescent COVID-19. The CDR3 nucleotides are TGTGCCAGCAGCTCCCGACAGAAGGGCGAGCAGTACTTC. Protein sequence: CASSSRQKGEQYF.